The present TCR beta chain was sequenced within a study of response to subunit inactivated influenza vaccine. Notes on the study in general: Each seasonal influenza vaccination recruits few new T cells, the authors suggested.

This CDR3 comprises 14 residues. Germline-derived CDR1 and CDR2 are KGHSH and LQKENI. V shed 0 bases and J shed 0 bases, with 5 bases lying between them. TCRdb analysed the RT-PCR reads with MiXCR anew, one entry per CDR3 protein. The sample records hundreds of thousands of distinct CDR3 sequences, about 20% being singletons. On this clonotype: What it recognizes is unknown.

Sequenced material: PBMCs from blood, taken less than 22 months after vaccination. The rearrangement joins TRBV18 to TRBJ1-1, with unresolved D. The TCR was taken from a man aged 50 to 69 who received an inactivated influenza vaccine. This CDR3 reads CASSPPSLNTEAFF. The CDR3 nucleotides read TGTGCCAGCTCACCACCGTCCCTGAACACTGAAGCTTTCTTT.